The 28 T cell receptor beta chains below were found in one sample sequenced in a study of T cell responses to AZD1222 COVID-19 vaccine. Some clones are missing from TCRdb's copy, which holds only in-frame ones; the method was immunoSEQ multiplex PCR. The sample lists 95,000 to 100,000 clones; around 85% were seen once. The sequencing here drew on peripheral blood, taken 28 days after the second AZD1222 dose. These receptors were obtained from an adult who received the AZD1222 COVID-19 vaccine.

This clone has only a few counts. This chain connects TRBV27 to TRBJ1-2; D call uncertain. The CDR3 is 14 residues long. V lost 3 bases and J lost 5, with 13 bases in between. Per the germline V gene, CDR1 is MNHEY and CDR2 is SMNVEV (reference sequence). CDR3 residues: CASSFRLGLYGYTF. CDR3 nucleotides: TGTGCCAGCAGTTTTAGGCTCGGCCTATATGGCTACACCTTC.

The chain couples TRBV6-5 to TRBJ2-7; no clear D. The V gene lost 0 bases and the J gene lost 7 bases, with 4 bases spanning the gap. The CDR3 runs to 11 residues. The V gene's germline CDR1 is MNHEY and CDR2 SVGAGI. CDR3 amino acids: CASSYSGEQYF. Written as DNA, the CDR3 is TGTGCCAGCAGTTACTCGGGGGAGCAGTACTTC.

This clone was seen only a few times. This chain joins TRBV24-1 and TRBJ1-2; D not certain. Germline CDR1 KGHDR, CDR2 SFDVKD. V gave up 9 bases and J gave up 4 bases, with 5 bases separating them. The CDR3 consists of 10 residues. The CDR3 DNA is TGTGCCACCTCGAGCTATGGCTACACCTTC. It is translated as CATSSYGYTF.

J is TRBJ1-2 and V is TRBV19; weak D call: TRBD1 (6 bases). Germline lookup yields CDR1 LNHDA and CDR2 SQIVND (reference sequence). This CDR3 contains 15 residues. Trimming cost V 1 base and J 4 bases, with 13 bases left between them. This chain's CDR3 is CASSIGGPGLYGYTF. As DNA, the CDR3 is TGTGCCAGTAGTATAGGGGGGCCTGGACTCTATGGCTACACCTTC.

CDR3 nucleotides: TGTGCTAGTGGAGGGGGTGGGAACACTGAAGCTTTCTTT. Translated: CASGGGGNTEAFF. The rearrangement joins TRBV12-5 to TRBJ1-1, with D maybe TRBD1 (6 bases). CDR3 length: 13 residues. The germline CDR1 and CDR2 sequences are LGHNT and FRNRAP. Trimming took 6 bases from V and 1 from J, leaving 9 bases between them.

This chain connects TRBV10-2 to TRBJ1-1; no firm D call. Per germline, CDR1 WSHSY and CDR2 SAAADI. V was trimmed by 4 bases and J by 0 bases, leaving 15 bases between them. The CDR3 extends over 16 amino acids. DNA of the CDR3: TGCGCCAGCAGTGGTGTGGGCGCGAACCTGAACACTGAAGCTTTCTTT. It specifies CASSGVGANLNTEAFF.

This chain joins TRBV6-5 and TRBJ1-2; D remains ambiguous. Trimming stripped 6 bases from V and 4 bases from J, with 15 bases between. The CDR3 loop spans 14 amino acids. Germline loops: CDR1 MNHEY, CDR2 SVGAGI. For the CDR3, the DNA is TGTGCCAGCAGGGTTGTCCAGGCCTCCTATGGCTACACCTTC. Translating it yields CASRVVQASYGYTF.

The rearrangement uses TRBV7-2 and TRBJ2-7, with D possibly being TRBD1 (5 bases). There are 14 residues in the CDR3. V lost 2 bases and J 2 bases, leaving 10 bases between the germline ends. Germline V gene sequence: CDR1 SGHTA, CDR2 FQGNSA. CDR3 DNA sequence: TGTGCCAGCAGCTTAAGGGGCAGACCCTACGAGCAGTACTTC. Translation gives CASSLRGRPYEQYF.

The CDR3 reads CASSIRWGRRNNSPLHF. The CDR3 DNA is TGTGCCAGTAGTATTCGCTGGGGGCGGCGGAATAATTCACCCCTCCACTTT. The rearrangement uses TRBV19 and TRBJ1-6; TRBD1 might be the D (6 bases). CDR1 and CDR2 (germline): LNHDA, SQIVND (reference sequence). Between the trimmed V and J ends, which lost 3 bases and 5 bases, there was a span of 17 bases. The CDR3 is 17 residues long.

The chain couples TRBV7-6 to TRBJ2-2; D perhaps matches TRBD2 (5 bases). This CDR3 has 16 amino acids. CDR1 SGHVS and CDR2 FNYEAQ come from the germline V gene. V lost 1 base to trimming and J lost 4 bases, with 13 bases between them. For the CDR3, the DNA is TGTGCCAGCAGCTTAGGGCCTGCGGGCGGCACCGGGGAGCTGTTTTTT. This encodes CASSLGPAGGTGELFF.

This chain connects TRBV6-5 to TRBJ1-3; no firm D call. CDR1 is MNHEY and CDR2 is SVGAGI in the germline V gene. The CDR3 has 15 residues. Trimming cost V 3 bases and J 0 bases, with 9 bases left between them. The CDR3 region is CASSYSPNSGNTIYF. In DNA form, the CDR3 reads TGTGCCAGCAGTTATAGTCCGAACTCTGGAAACACCATATATTTT.

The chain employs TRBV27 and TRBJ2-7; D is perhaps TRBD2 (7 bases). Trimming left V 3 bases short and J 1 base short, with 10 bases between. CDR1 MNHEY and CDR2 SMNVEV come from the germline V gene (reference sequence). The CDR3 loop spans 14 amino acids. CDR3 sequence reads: CASSLGGTSYEQYF. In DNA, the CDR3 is TGTGCCAGCAGTTTGGGGGGGACATCCTACGAGCAGTACTTC.

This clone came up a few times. CDR3 coding DNA: TGTGCCACCACCAGCGGGACAGACCTTGCAACTAATGAAAAACTGTTTTTT. This sequence encodes CATTSGTDLATNEKLFF. The gene calls are TRBV15 and TRBJ1-4; 7 bases map to TRBD1. This CDR3 is 17 amino acids long. The V segment lost 7 bases and the J segment 0 bases; nucleotides outside the gene matches: 11. Looked up from germline, CDR1 is LNHNV and CDR2 is YYDKDF (reference sequence).

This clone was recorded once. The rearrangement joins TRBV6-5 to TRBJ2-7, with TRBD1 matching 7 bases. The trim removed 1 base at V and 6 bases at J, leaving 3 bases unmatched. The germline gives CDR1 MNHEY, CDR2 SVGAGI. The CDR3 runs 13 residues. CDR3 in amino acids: CASSYFPGGEQYF. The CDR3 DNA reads TGTGCCAGCAGTTACTTCCCAGGGGGCGAGCAGTACTTC.

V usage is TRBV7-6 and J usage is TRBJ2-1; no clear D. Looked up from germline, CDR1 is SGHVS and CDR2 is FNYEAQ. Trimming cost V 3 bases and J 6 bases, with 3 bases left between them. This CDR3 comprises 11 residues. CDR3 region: CASSFRNEQFF. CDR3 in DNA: TGTGCCAGCAGCTTTCGCAATGAGCAGTTCTTC. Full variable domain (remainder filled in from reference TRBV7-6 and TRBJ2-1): GAGVSQSPRYKVTKRGQDVALRCDPISGHVSLYWYRQALGQGPEFLTYFNYEAQQDKSGLPNDRFSAERPEGSISTLTIQRTEQRDSAMYRCASSFRNEQFFGPGTRLTVL.

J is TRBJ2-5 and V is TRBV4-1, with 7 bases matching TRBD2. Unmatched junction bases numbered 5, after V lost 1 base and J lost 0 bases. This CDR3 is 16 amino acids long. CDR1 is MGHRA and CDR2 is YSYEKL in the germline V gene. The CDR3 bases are TGCGCCAGCAGCCAAGGGACTAGGAGGTACCAAGAGACCCAGTACTTC. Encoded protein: CASSQGTRRYQETQYF.

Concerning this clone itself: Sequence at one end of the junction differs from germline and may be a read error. The CDR3 region is CASNLKQGNSPLHF. The CDR3 DNA reads as TGTGCCAGCAACTTGAAACAGGGCAATTCACCCCTCCACTTT. V is TRBV5-4 and J is TRBJ1-6; possible D gene TRBD1, 6 bases. The CDR3 contains 14 residues. Germline V lookup: CDR1 SGHNT, CDR2 YYREEE (reference sequence).

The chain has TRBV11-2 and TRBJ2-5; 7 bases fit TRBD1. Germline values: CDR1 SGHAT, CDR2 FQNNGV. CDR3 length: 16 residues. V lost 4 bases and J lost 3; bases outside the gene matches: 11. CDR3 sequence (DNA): TGTGCCAGCAGCTCCCTTTTGACAGGGTTGAAAGAGACCCAGTACTTC. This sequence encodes CASSSLLTGLKETQYF. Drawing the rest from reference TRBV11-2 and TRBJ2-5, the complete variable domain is EAGVAQSPRYKIIEKRQSVAFWCNPISGHATLYWYQQILGQGPKLLIQFQNNGVVDDSQLPKDRFSAERLKGVDSTLKIQPAKLEDSAVYLCASSSLLTGLKETQYFGPGTRLLVL.

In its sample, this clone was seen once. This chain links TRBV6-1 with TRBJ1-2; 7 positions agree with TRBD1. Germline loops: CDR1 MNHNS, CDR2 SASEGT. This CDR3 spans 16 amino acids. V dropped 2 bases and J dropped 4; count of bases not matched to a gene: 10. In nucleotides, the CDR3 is TGTGCCAGCAGTGAAAACTTAGGGGGCGCGGGCTATGGCTACACCTTC. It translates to CASSENLGGAGYGYTF.

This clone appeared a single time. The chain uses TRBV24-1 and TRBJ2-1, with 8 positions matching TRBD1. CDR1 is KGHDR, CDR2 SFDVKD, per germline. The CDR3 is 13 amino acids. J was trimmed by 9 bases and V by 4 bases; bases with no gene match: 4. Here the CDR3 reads CATSETGAIEQFF. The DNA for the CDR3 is TGTGCCACCAGTGAGACAGGGGCTATTGAGCAGTTCTTC.

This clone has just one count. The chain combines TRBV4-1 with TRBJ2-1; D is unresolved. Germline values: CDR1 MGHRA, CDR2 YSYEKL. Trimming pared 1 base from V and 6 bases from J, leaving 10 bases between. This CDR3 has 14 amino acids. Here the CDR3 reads CASSQGRLSNEQFF. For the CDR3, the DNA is TGCGCCAGCAGCCAAGGGAGACTCAGCAATGAGCAGTTCTTC.

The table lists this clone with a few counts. CDR3 amino acids: CASSVDRVGYTF. CDR3 nucleotides: TGTGCCAGCAGCGTAGACAGGGTCGGCTACACCTTC. The chain employs TRBV7-8 and TRBJ1-2, with TRBD1 matching 7 bases. The junction had 5 bases not matched to a gene; V was cut back by 5 bases and J by 8 bases. Germline CDR1 SGHVS, CDR2 FQNEAQ. This CDR3 contains 12 residues.

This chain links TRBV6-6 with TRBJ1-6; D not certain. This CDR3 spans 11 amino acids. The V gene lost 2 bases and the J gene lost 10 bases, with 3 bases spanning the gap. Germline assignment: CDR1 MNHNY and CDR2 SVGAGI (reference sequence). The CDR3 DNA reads TGTGCCAGCAGTTACCAGTCACCCCTCCACTTT. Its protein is CASSYQSPLHF.

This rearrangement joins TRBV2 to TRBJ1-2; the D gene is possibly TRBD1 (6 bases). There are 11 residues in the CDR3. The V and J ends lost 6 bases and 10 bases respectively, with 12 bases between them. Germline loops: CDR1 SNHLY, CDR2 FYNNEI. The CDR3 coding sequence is TGTGCCAGCAGGACGACAGGATACTACACCTTC. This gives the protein CASRTTGYYTF.

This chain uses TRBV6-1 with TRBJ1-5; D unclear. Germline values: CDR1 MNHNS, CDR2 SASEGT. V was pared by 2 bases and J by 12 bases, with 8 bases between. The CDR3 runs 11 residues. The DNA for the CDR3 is TGTGCCAGCAGTGAACGGTACAGCCAGCATTTT. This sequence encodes CASSERYSQHF.

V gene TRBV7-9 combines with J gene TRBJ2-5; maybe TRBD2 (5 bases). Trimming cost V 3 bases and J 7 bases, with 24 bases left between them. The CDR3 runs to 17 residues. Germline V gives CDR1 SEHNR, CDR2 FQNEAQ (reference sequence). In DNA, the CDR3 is TGTGCCAGCAGCTTCCCGGGGATCGCATGGGCCGAGGGGACCCAGTACTTC. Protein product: CASSFPGIAWAEGTQYF.

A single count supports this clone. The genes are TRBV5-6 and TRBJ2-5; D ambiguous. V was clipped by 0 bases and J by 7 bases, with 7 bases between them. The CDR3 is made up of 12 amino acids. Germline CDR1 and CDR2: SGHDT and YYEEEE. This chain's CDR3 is CASSLARGTQYF. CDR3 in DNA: TGTGCCAGCAGCTTGGCCCGTGGGACCCAGTACTTC.

Here the CDR3 reads CASSVEGSSVETQYF. In nucleotides, the CDR3 is TGTGCCAGCAGCGTAGAAGGGTCGTCCGTAGAGACCCAGTACTTC. The V call is TRBV9, the J call TRBJ2-5, with D unresolved. Germline CDR1 and CDR2: SGDLS and YYNGEE. CDR3 length equals 15 residues. The V end lost 0 bases, the J end lost 4 bases, and 13 bases lay between the germline ends.